This T cell receptor beta chain was obtained from a study of T cell responses to AZD1222 COVID-19 vaccine. Broader study findings: Close to half of all spike-specific TCRs reportedly target regions of the variants that are unmutated. Spike-specific TCR breadth and depth both grew after two AZD1222 doses.

The germline V gene has CDR1 SNHLY and CDR2 FYNNEI. This CDR3 region has 15 residues. V was pared by 8 bases and J by 10 bases, with 13 bases of the junction left unmatched. As concerns this clone: The antigen is not known.

TCRdb's table, derived via immunoSEQ multiplex PCR, lists solely in-frame clones and lacks some. Of roughly 79,000 clones detected, approximately 78% appear once; the ten largest clones hold more than 20%. The sequenced sample was peripheral blood, obtained on day 0 of AZD1222 vaccination. J is TRBJ2-1 and V is TRBV2; 11 bases fit TRBD2. This TCR was recovered from an adult in good health. CDR3 DNA sequence: TGTGCCAGCCAATTACTAGCGGGAGCCCTATACGAGCAGTTCTTC. This gives the protein CASQLLAGALYEQFF.